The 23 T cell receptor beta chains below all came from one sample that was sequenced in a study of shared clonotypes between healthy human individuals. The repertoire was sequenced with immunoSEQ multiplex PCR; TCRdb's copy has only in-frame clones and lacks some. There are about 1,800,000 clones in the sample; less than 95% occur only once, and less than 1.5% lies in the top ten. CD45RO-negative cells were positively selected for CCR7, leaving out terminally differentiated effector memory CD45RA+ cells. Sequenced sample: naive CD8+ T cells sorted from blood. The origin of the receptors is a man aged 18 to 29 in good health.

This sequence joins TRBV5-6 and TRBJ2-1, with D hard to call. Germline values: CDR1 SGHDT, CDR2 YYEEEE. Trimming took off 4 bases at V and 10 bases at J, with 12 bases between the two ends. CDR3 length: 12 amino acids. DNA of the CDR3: TGTGCCAGCAGCCCGGGCGGCAGGGAGCAGTTCTTC. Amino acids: CASSPGGREQFF.

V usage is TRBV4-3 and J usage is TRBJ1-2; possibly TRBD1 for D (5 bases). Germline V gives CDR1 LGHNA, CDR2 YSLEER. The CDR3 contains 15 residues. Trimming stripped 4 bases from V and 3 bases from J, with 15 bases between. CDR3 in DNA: TGCGCCAGCAGCCCCGCGGTCGCAGGGCACTATGGCTACACCTTC. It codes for CASSPAVAGHYGYTF.

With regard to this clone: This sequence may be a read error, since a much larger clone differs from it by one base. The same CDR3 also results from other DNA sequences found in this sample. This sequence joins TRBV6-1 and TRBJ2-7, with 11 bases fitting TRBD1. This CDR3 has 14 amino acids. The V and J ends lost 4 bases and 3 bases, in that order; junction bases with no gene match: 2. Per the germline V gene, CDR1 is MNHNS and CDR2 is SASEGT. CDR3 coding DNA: TGTGCCAGCAGTGCCGGGACAGGGGGCTACGAGCAGTACTTC. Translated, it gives CASSAGTGGYEQYF.

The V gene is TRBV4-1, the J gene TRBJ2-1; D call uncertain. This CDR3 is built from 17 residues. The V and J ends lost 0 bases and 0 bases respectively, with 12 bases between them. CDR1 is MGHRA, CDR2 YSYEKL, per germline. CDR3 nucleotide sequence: TGCGCCAGCAGCCAAGATAGTAGCAGTAGCTCCTACAATGAGCAGTTCTTC. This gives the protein CASSQDSSSSSYNEQFF.

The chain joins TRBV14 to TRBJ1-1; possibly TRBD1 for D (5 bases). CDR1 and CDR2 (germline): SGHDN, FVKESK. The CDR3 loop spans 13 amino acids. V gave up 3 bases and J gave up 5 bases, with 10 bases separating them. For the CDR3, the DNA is TGTGCCAGCAGCCAGGGGGTATCTACTGAAGCTTTCTTT. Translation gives CASSQGVSTEAFF.

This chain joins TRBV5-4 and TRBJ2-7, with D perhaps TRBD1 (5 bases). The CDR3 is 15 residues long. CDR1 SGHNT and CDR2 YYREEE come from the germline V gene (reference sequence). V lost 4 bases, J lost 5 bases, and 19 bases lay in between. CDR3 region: CASSRQSNPQDEQYF. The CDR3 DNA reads TGTGCCAGCAGCCGACAGTCCAATCCCCAGGACGAGCAGTACTTC.

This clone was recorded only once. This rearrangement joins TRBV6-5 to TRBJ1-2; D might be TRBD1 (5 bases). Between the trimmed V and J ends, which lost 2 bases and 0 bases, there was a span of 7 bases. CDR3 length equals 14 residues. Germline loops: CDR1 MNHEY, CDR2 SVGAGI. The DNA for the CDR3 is TGTGCCAGCAGTTACGGGGCATCTAACTATGGCTACACCTTC. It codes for CASSYGASNYGYTF.

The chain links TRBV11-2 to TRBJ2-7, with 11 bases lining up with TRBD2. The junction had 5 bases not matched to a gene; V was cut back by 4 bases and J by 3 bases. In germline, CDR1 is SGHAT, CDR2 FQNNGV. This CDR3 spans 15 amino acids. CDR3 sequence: CASSSGTSGYYEQYF. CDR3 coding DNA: TGTGCCAGCAGCTCGGGGACTAGCGGTTACTACGAGCAGTACTTC.

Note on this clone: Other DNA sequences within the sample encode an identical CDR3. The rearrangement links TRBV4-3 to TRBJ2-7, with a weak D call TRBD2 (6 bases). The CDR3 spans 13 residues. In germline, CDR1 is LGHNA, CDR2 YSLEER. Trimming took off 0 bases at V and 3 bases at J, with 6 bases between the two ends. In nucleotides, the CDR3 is TGCGCCAGCAGCCAAGAGGGGGGCTACGAGCAGTACTTC. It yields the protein CASSQEGGYEQYF.

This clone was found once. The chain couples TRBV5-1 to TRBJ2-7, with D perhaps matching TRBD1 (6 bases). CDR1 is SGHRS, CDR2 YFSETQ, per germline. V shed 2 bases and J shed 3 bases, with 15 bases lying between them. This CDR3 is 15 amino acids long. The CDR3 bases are TGCGCCAGCAGCTTACATCGACAGGAGATCTACGAGCAGTACTTC. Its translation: CASSLHRQEIYEQYF.

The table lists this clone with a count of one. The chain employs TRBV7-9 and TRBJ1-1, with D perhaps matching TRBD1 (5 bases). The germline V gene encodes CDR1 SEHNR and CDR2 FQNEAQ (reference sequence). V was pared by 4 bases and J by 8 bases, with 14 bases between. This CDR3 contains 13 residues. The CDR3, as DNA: TGTGCCAGCAGCTACGTAGTGGGGGGAGAAGCTTTCTTT. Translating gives CASSYVVGGEAFF.

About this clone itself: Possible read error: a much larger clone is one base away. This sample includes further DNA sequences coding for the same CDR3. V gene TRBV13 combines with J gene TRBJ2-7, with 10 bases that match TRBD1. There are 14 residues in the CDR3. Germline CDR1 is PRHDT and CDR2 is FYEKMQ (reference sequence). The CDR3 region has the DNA TGTGCCAGCAGCCTAGGACAGGGGGCCTACGAGCAGTACTTC. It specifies CASSLGQGAYEQYF.

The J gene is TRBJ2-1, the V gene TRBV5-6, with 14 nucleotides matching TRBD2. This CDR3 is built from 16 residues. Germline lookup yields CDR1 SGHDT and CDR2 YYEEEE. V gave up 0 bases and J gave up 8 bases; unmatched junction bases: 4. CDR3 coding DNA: TGTGCCAGCAGCTTGGGACTAGCGGGGGGGCACCATGAGCAGTTCTTC. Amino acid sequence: CASSLGLAGGHHEQFF.

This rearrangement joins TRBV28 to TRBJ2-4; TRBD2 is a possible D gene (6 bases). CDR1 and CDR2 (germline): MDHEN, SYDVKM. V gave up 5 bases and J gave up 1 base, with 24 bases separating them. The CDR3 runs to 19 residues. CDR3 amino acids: CASSPSGVYLNFAKNIQYF. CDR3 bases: TGTGCCAGCAGTCCCTCGGGGGTGTATTTAAATTTTGCCAAAAACATTCAGTACTTC.

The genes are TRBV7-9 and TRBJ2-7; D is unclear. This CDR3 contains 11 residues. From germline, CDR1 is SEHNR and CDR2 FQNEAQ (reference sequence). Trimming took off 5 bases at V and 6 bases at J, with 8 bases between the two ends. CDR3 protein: CASSPLAEQYF. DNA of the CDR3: TGTGCCAGCAGCCCCTTGGCCGAGCAGTACTTC.

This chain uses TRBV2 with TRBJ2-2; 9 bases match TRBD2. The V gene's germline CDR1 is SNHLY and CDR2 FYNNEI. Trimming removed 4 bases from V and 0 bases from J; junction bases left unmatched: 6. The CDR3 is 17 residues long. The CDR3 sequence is CASSVKAGGPNTGELFF. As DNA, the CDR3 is TGTGCCAGCAGTGTTAAAGCGGGGGGCCCGAACACCGGGGAGCTGTTTTTT.

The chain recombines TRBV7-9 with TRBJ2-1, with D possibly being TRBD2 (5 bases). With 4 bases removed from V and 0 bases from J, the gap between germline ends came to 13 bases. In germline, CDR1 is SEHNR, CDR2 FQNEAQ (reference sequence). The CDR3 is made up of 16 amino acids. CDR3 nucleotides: TGTGCCAGCAGCTCCCGTCAAGGGAGCTCCTACAATGAGCAGTTCTTC. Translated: CASSSRQGSSYNEQFF. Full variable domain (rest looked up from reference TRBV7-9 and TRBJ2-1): DTGVSQNPRHKITKRGQNVTFRCDPISEHNRLYWYRQTLGQGPEFLTYFQNEAQLEKSRLLSDRFSAERPKGSFSTLEIQRTEQGDSAMYLCASSSRQGSSYNEQFFGPGTRLTVL.

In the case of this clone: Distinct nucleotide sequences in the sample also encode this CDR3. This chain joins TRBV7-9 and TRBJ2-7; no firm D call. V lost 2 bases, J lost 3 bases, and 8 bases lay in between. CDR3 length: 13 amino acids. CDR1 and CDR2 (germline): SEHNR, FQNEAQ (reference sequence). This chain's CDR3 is CASSLSEFYEQYF. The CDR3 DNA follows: TGTGCCAGCAGCTTATCAGAATTCTACGAGCAGTACTTC.

CDR3 in amino acids: CASSTPFGVSSYNEQFF. Written as DNA, the CDR3 is TGTGCCAGCTCCACTCCTTTTGGGGTTAGCTCCTACAATGAGCAGTTCTTC. This chain uses TRBV18 with TRBJ2-1; D gene unclear. V lost 6 bases, J lost 0 bases, and 18 bases lay in between. Germline V gene data show CDR1 as KGHSH and CDR2 as LQKENI. This CDR3 has 17 residues.

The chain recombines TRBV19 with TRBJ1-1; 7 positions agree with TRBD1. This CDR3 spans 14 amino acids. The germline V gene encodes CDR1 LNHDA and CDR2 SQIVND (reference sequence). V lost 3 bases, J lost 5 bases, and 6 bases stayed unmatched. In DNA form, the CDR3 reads TGTGCCAGTAGTATTTATTCGACAGGGACTGAAGCTTTCTTT. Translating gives CASSIYSTGTEAFF. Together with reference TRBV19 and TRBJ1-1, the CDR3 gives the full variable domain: DGGITQSPKYLFRKEGQNVTLSCEQNLNHDAMYWYRQDPGQGLRLIYYSQIVNDFQKGDIAEGYSVSREKKESFPLTVTSAQKNPTAFYLCASSIYSTGTEAFFGQGTRLTVV.

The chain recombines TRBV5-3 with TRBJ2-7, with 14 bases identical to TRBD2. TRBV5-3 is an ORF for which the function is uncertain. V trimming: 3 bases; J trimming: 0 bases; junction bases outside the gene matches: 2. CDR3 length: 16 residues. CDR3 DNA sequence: TGTGCCAGAAGCTGGGGACTAGCGGGAGACTCCTACGAGCAGTACTTC. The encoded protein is CARSWGLAGDSYEQYF.

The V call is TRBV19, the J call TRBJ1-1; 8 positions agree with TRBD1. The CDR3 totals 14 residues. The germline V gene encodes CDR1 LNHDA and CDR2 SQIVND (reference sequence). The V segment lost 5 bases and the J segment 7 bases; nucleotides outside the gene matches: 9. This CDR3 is CASSHSQGAVEAFF. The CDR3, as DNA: TGTGCCAGTAGTCACTCTCAGGGGGCTGTTGAAGCTTTCTTT.

CDR3 DNA sequence: TGCGCCAGCAGCTTGTGGGGGTCCTCGAACACCGGGGAGCTGTTTTTT. Translation gives CASSLWGSSNTGELFF. This chain uses TRBV5-1 with TRBJ2-2, with D perhaps assigned TRBD1 or TRBD2 (5 bases each). The CDR3 consists of 16 residues. Germline values: CDR1 SGHRS, CDR2 YFSETQ. V lost 1 base and J lost 0, with 10 bases in between. The entire variable domain, with the rest obtained from reference TRBV5-1 and TRBJ2-2, is as follows: KAGVTQTPRYLIKTRGQQVTLSCSPISGHRSVSWYQQTPGQGLQFLFEYFSETQRNKGNFPGRFSGRQFSNSRSEMNVSTLELGDSALYLCASSLWGSSNTGELFFGEGSRLTVL.